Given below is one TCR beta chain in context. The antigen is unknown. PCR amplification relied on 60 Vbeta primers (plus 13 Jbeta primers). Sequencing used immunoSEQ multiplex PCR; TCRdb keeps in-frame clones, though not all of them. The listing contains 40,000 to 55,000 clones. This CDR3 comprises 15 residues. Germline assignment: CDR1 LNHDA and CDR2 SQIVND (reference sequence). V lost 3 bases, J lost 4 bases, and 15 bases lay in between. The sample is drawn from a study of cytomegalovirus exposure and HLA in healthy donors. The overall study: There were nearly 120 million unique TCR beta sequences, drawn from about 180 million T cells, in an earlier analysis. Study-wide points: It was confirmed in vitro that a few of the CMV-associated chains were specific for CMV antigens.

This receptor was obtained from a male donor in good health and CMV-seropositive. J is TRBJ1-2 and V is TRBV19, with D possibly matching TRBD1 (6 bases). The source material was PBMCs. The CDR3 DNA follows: TGTGCCAGTAGTATGGGCCCAGCACAGGGCTATGGCTACACCTTC. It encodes CASSMGPAQGYGYTF.